The rows below give T cell receptor beta chains drawn from one sample of a study of CD8 T cells in Susac syndrome. TCRdb recomputed calls from the immunoSEQ multiplex PCR reads with MiXCR, one row per CDR3 protein. This table holds about 200,000 distinct CDR3 sequences, roughly 96% found once. The sequenced material came from CD4+ T cells from PBMCs. Source of these receptors: a human donor with multiple sclerosis. Both conserved end residues are trimmed from each CDR3. Each record gives: J gene, V gene, CDR3 protein.

TRBJ2-3	TRBV9	ASSVQTSTDTQY
TRBJ2-7	TRBV30	AWSVVAGAVEQY
TRBJ1-2	TRBV3-1	ASSATYRGYT
TRBJ1-2	TRBV19	ASSINPTNYGYT
TRBJ1-1	TRBV30	AWSGKTGITEAF
TRBJ2-3	TRBV5-1	ASSSEGTDTQY
TRBJ2-1	TRBV20-1	SAKGQTYNEQF
TRBJ1-4	TRBV6-1	ATWDEKLF
TRBJ1-5	TRBV12-3/TRBV12-4	ASSLMGLNQPQH
TRBJ2-3	TRBV29-1	SVEGYSSDTQY
TRBJ2-2	TRBV23-1	ASGAGTTNTGELF
TRBJ2-2	TRBV30	AWSRAGGELF
TRBJ2-7	TRBV3-1	ASSPLVIGRGYEQY
TRBJ2-1	TRBV18	ASSPPSGTGGPNEQF
TRBJ2-7	TRBV4-1	ASSQGLRAGRFGEQY
TRBJ2-5	TRBV7-8	ASRTAGPQGETQY
TRBJ2-3	TRBV24-1	ATSDRQGRTDTQY
TRBJ2-1	TRBV29-1	SVELGAGNEQF
TRBJ1-4	TRBV7-9	ASSLAQEKLF
TRBJ2-7	TRBV3-1	ASSQWVYEQY
TRBJ2-5	TRBV24-1	ATSDRRTGKLETQY
TRBJ1-1	TRBV28	ASRTFLGTEAF
TRBJ1-2	TRBV3-1	ASSQVWTSDGYT
TRBJ2-7	TRBV20-1	SASEDSYEQY
TRBJ1-5	TRBV12-3/TRBV12-4	ASSLGTANQPQH
TRBJ2-7	TRBV18	ASSQGLAGGLYEQY
TRBJ2-1	TRBV9	ASSIRNEQF
TRBJ2-1	TRBV7-2	ASSAYTSGRPRQF
TRBJ2-1	TRBV19	ASRRGGRNPYNEQF
TRBJ2-1	TRBV6-1	ASVGGGSRTEQF
TRBJ2-2	TRBV18	ASSPDRAAGELF